Listed below are T cell receptor beta chains from one sample, sequenced in a study of blood T cells in healthy people across ages. TCRdb recomputed calls from the 5' RACE reads with MiXCR, one row per CDR3 protein. The sample lists some 1 million distinct CDR3 sequences, 45% occurring once. The sequencing input was blood. The receptors come from a woman in her fifties or sixties in good health. CDR3s include the opening cysteine and the closing phenylalanine or tryptophan. D genes are given only for firm matches. Expanded clones get a size class; other rows say once, few or many, or leave the size out.

few,TRBV6-1,TRBJ2-1,.,CASSVGLEGNEQFF,TGTGCCAGCAGTGTTGGGCTAGAGGGAAATGAGCAGTTCTTC
.,TRBV5-1,TRBJ2-5,TRBD2,CASSLIAGANEQYF,TGCGCCAGCAGCTTGATAGCGGGAGCGAATGAGCAGTACTTC
few,TRBV9,TRBJ2-1,.,CASSVGLVAYNEQFF,TGTGCCAGCAGCGTAGGCCTAGTGGCCTACAATGAGCAGTTCTTC
.,TRBV20-1,TRBJ2-2,TRBD2,CSAAVSGRWDTGELFF,TGCAGTGCCGCCGTTAGCGGGAGATGGGACACCGGGGAGCTGTTTTTT
many,TRBV29-1,TRBJ1-2,.,CSVESDSHSYGYTF,TGCAGCGTTGAATCGGACAGCCACTCCTATGGCTACACCTTC
.,TRBV6-5,TRBJ2-1,TRBD2,CAGSYSTSAYNEQFF,TGTGCCGGCAGTTACTCGACTAGCGCTTACAATGAGCAGTTCTTC
.,TRBV9,TRBJ2-1,TRBD2,CASSGSAEYQETQFF,TGTGCCAGTAGCGGGAGCGCCGAGTACCAAGAGACCCAGTTCTTC
.,TRBV10-3,TRBJ2-3,TRBD2,CAIRKRERGVTDTQYF,TGTGCCATCAGAAAGCGGGAGAGGGGGGTGACAGATACGCAGTATTTT
.,TRBV29-1,TRBJ2-3,TRBD2,CSVELRTSGRGGTDTQYF,TGCAGCGTTGAACTCCGGACTAGCGGGAGAGGCGGCACAGATACGCAGTATTTT
.,TRBV20-1,TRBJ2-1,TRBD2,CSASDPTSGYNEQFF,TGCAGTGCTAGTGACCCCACTAGCGGTTACAATGAGCAGTTCTTC
many,TRBV29-1,TRBJ2-5,TRBD2,CSVGEAGVKETQYF,TGCAGCGTTGGGGAGGCGGGAGTGAAAGAGACCCAGTACTTC
.,TRBV20-1,TRBJ2-1,.,CSARRQGPVGEQFF,TGCAGTGCAAGACGGCAGGGCCCGGTAGGTGAGCAGTTCTTC
.,TRBV7-3,TRBJ2-7,TRBD1,CASSLGTGVKDEQYF,TGTGCCAGCAGCCTCGGGACAGGGGTGAAGGACGAGCAGTACTTC
few,TRBV12-3/TRBV12-4,TRBJ2-5,.,CASSYAGVRETQYF,TGTGCCAGCAGTTACGCAGGGGTTAGAGAGACCCAGTACTTC
.,TRBV12-3/TRBV12-4,TRBJ1-2,.,CANSKKTSYGYTF,TGTGCCAACTCGAAAAAGACGAGCTATGGCTACACCTTC